This section outlines one TCR beta chain sequence together with its context. Trimming cost V 0 bases and J 5 bases, with 13 bases left between them. The CDR3 extends over 15 amino acids. From germline, CDR1 is SGHTA and CDR2 FQGNSA. The sample belongs to a study of blood T cell repertoires in COVID-19. Overall study: The United States, Italy and Spain supplied acute and convalescent COVID-19 samples. PBMCs, B-cell-depleted T cells, or T cells provided the cDNA or gDNA that made up the material.

Data came from immunoSEQ multiplex PCR; TCRdb stores just in-frame clones and leaves some out. The data contain 300,000 to 350,000 clones, over 80% of them singletons. Categorization into cohorts depended on clinical history that participants reported. This clonotype was sampled from a man aged 30-40 years who had recovered from COVID-19. The rearrangement uses TRBV7-2 and TRBJ2-5; possibly TRBD1 for D (5 bases). The sample comprised PBMCs or T cells enriched from blood (not recorded which). In DNA form, the CDR3 reads TGTGCCAGCAGCTTAGCCGGCAGGGTGATGGAGACCCAGTACTTC. This gives the protein CASSLAGRVMETQYF.